Listed below are T cell receptor beta chains from one sample, sequenced in a study of blood T cell repertoires in COVID-19. Method: immunoSEQ multiplex PCR; TCRdb's copy keeps in-frame clones and lacks some. The sample has some 110,000 clones, 70% to 80% seen once; the top ten hold approximately 0.88%. Sequenced sample: peripheral blood. Source of these receptors: a human donor with acute or convalescent COVID-19. The donor label of this sample is uncertain. The CDR3 runs from the conserved cysteine through the conserved F or W. The D gene is left open where the match is weak.

V: TRBV12-5; J: TRBJ2-7; D: TRBD2; CDR3: CASGLVPFTRAGPYEQYF
V: TRBV10-3; J: TRBJ1-4; D: TRBD1; CDR3: CAIRRGQATNEKLFF
V: TRBV25-1; J: TRBJ1-2; D: TRBD1; CDR3: CASSTKRQGVNGYTF
V: TRBV5-6; J: TRBJ1-2; D: TRBD1; CDR3: CASSYRTGSYGYTF
V: TRBV18; J: TRBJ1-6; D: TRBD1; CDR3: CASSPNRQGNNSPLHF
V: TRBV7-2; J: TRBJ2-3; D: TRBD2; CDR3: CASSLASGGYTDTQYF
V: TRBV5-4; J: TRBJ1-1; D: TRBD1; CDR3: CASSFQGGNTEAFF
V: TRBV3-1/TRBV3-2; J: TRBJ2-1; D: TRBD1; CDR3: CASSQDIFRGQGYNEQFF
V: TRBV3-1/TRBV3-2; J: TRBJ2-1; D: TRBD2; CDR3: CASSQASSGGGEQFF
V: TRBV28; J: TRBJ2-3; D: TRBD2; CDR3: CASSGGLAGATDTQYF